The T cell receptor beta chain described here comes from a study of OX40 agonist ivuxolimab in advanced cancers. The wider study: Ivuxolimab, an antibody acting as an agonist of OX40 (CD134), was used to treat patients. Whole-study findings and limits: Dosing at 0.1 to 3.0 mg/kg was accompanied by clonal expansion of CD4+ and CD8+ blood T cells by week 6. Expanded clones were, on average, more numerous in CD8+ T cells than in CD4+. Compared with others, partial responders at 0.1-3.0 mg/kg displayed clonal expansion among the lowest.

Repertoires were generated with immunoSEQ multiplex PCR, while TCRdb's copy carries only in-frame clones and drops some. The sample gives about 46,000 clones, approximately 89% of which show up once; roughly 10% is in the top ten. This clone is labeled as medium-sized. No antigen is known for it. Within the sample, other DNA sequences also encode this same CDR3. Trimming took off 0 bases at V and 5 bases at J, with 4 bases between the two ends. The CDR3 loop spans 12 amino acids. Germline V gene sequence: CDR1 MNHEY, CDR2 SMNVEV (reference sequence). This TCR came from an adult with an advanced solid tumor such as melanoma, head and neck, liver or kidney cancer. The sample consisted of CD4+ or CD8+ T cells sorted from blood, taken in a trial of the OX40 agonist ivuxolimab. The chain joins TRBV27 to TRBJ1-2; no definite D call. For the CDR3, the DNA is TGTGCCAGCAGTTTATCAGGTTATGGCTACACCTTC. This gives the protein CASSLSGYGYTF.